This T cell receptor (beta chain) was profiled in a study of beta chain features in type 1 diabetes. Whole-study results and caveats: Shorter TCRB CDR3s, moderately but significantly so, marked every one of the four CD4+ subsets in Type 1 diabetes patients.

The investigators reverse transcribed all of the isolated RNA, so they sequenced expressed TCRB transcripts. Generated by immunoSEQ multiplex PCR, the TCRdb table keeps only in-frame clones and is missing some. The profile covers roughly 260,000 clones, with around 21% appearing a single time and roughly 0.028% taken by the ten largest. This clone was observed once. As yet, its antigen is unknown. The CDR3 extends over 13 amino acids. From germline, CDR1 is SNHLY and CDR2 FYNNEI. After removal of 6 bases from V and 4 bases from J, the junction contained 2 bases not matched to a gene. Material for sequencing was naive CD4+ T cells from blood. The TCR was taken from a woman in her forties with type 1 diabetes. The rearrangement links TRBV2 to TRBJ1-5, with 8 bases aligning to TRBD1. The CDR3 region has the DNA TGTGCCAGCAGGACAGGGGCTAATCAGCCCCAGCATTTT. It is translated as CASRTGANQPQHF.